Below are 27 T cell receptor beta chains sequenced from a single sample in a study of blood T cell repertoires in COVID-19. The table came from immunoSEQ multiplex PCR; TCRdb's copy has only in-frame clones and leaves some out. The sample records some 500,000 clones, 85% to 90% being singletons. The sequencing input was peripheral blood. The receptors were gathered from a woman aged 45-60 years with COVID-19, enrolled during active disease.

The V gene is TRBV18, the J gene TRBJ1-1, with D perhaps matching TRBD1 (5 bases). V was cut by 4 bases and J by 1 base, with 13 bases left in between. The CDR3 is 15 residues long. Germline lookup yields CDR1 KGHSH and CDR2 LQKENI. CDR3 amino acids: CASSLLGAQNTEAFF. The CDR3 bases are TGTGCCAGCTCACTCCTAGGGGCTCAGAACACTGAAGCTTTCTTT.

The CDR3 region has the DNA TGTGCCAGTAGTATGCAAGGACAGGGAAACGAAAAACTGTTTTTT. This sequence encodes CASSMQGQGNEKLFF. V gene TRBV19 combines with J gene TRBJ1-4; TRBD1 matches 8 bases. Germline V CDR1 and CDR2: LNHDA, SQIVND (reference sequence). V trimming: 3 bases; J trimming: 8 bases; junction bases outside the gene matches: 8. This CDR3 comprises 15 residues.

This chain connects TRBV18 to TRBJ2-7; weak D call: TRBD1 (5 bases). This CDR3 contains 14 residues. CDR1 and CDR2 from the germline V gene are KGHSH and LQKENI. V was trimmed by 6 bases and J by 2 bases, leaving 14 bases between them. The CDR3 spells CASSTGPSPYEQYF. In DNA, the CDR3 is TGTGCCAGCTCCACAGGTCCCTCACCCTACGAGCAGTACTTC.

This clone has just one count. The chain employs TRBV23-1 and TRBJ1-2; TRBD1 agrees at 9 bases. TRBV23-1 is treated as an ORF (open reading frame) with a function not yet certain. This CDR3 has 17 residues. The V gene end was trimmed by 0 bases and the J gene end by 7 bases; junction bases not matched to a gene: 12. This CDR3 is CASSQSPPGQGLSGYTF. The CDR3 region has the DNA TGCGCCAGCAGTCAATCCCCCCCTGGACAGGGGCTTAGTGGCTACACCTTC.

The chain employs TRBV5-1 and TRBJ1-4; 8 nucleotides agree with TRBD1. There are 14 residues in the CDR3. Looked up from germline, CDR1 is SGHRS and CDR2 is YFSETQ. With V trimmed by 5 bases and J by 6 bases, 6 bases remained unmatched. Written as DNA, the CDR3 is TGCGCCAGCAGAACAACGACAGGGGATGAAAAACTGTTTTTT. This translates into CASRTTTGDEKLFF.

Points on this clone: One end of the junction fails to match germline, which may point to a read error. Here the CDR3 DNA reads TGTGCCAGCAGCTTAGGCGGGACGCGCGCAGAGGCCCAGTACTTC. This translates into CASSLGGTRAEAQYF. V usage is TRBV7-6 and J usage is TRBJ2-5; TRBD2 is a possible D gene (6 bases). CDR1 is SGHVS, CDR2 FNYEAQ, per germline. The CDR3 runs to 15 residues.

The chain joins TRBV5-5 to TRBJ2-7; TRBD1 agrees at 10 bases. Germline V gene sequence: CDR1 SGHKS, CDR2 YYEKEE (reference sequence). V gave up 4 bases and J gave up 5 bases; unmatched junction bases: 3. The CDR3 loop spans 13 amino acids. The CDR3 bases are TGTGCCAGCAGCGGGGACAGGGGCCACGAGCAGTACTTC. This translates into CASSGDRGHEQYF.

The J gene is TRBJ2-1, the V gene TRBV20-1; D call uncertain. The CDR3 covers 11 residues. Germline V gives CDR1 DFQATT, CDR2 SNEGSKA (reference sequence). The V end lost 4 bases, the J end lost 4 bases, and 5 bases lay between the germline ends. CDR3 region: CSAIPYNEQFF. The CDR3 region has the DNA TGCAGTGCTATCCCTTACAATGAGCAGTTCTTC.

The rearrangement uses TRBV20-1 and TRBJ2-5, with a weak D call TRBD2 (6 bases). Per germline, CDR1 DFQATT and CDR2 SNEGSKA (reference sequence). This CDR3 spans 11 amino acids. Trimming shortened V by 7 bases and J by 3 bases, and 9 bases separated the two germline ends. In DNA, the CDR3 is TGCAGTGTTCTAGCGAAAGAGACCCAGTACTTC. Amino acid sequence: CSVLAKETQYF.

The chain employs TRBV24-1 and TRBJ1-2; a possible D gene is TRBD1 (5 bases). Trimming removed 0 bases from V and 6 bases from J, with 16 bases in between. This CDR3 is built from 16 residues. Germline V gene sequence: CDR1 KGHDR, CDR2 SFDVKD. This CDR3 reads CATSDLHLGQEHGYTF. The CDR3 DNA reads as TGTGCCACCAGTGATTTGCATTTGGGGCAGGAACATGGCTACACCTTC.

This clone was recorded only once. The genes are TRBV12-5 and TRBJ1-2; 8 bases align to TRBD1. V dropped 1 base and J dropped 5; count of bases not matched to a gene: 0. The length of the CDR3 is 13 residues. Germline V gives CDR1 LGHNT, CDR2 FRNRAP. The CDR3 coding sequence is TGTGCTAGTGGTTTGGGACAGGGGTATGGCTACACCTTC. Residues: CASGLGQGYGYTF.

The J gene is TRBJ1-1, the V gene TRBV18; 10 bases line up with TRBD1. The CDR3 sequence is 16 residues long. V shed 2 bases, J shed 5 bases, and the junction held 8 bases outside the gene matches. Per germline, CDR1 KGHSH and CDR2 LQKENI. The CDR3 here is CASSPSWTGGQTEAFF. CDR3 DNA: TGTGCCAGCTCACCAAGCTGGACAGGGGGGCAAACTGAAGCTTTCTTT.

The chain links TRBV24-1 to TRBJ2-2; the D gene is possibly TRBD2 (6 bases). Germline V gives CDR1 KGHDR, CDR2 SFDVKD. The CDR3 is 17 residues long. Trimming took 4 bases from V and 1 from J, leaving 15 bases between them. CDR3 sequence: CATSDRGTARNTGELFF. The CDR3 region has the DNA TGTGCCACCAGTGACCGCGGGACTGCGCGGAACACCGGGGAGCTGTTTTTT.

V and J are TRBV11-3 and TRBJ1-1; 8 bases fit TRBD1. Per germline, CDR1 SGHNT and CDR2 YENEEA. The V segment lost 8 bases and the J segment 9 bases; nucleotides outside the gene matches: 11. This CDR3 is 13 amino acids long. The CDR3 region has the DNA TGTGCCAGCGCGGGACAGGAGGTTGCACAAGCTTTCTTT. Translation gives CASAGQEVAQAFF.

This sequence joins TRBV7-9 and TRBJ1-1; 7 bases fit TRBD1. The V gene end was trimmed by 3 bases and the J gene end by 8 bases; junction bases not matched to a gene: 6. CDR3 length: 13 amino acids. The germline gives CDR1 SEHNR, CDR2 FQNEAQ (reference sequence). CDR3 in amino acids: CASSFGTVLEAFF. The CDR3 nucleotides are TGTGCCAGCAGCTTCGGGACAGTACTAGAAGCTTTCTTT. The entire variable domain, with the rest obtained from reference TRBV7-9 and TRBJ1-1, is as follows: DTGVSQNPRHKITKRGQNVTFRCDPISEHNRLYWYRQTLGQGPEFLTYFQNEAQLEKSRLLSDRFSAERPKGSFSTLEIQRTEQGDSAMYLCASSFGTVLEAFFGQGTRLTVV.

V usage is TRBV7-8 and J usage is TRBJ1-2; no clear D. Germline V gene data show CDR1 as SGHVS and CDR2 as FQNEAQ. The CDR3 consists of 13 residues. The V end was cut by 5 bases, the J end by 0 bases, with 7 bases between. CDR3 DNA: TGTGCCAGCAGCCACATCGCTAACTATGGCTACACCTTC. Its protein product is CASSHIANYGYTF.

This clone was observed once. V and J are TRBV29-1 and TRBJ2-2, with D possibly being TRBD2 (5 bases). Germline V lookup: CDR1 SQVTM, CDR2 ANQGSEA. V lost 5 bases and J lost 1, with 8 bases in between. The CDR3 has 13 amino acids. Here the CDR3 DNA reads TGCAGCGTTTCTGAGGGGAACACCGGGGAGCTGTTTTTT. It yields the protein CSVSEGNTGELFF.

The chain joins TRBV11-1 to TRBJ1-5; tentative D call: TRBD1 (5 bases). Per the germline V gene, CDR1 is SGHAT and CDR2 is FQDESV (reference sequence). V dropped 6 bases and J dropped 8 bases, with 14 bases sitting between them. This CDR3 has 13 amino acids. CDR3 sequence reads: CASSRHSTEPQHF. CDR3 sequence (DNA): TGTGCCAGCAGTCGCCACTCGACAGAGCCCCAGCATTTT.

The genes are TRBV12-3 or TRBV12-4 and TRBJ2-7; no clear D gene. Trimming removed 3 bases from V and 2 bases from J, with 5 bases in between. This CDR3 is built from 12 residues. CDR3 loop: CASSLAPYEQYF. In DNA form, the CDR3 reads TGTGCCAGCAGTTTGGCCCCCTACGAGCAGTACTTC.

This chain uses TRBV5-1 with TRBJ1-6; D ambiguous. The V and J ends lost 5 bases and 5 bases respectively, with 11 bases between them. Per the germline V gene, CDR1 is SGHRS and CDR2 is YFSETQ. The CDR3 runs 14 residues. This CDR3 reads CASRSASDNSPLHF. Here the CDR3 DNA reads TGCGCCAGCAGGTCCGCTAGCGATAATTCACCCCTCCACTTT.

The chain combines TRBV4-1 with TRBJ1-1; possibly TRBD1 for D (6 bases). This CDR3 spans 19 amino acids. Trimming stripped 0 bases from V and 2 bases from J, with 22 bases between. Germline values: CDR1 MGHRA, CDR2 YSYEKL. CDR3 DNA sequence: TGCGCCAGCAGCCAAGACGTTATTAGGACACAGGGCCTTAACACTGAAGCTTTCTTT. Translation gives CASSQDVIRTQGLNTEAFF.

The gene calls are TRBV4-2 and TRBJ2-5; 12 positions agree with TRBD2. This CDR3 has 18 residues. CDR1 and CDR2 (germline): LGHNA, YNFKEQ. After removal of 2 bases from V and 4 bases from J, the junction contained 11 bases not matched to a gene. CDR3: CASSQRLLAGGPPETQYF. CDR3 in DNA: TGTGCCAGCAGCCAAAGGCTCCTAGCGGGGGGGCCCCCAGAGACCCAGTACTTC.

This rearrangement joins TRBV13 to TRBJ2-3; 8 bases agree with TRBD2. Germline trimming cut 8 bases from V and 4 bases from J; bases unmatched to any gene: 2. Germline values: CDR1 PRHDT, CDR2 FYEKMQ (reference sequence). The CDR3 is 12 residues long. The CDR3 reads CASGGGSDTQYF. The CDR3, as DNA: TGTGCCAGCGGCGGGGGGTCAGATACGCAGTATTTT.

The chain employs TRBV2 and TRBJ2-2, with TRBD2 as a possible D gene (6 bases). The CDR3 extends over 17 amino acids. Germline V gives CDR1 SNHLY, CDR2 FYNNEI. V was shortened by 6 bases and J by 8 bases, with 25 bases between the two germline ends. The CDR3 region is CASRPKRAGNPLGELFF. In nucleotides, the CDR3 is TGTGCCAGCAGACCTAAGCGGGCGGGGAACCCTTTAGGGGAGCTGTTTTTT.

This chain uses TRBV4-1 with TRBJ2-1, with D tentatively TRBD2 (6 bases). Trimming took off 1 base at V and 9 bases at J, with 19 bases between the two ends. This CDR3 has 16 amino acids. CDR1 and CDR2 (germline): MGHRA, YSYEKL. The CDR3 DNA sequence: TGCGCCAGCAGCCAAGGAGCCCTTCCCGTGGGGGGTGAGCAGTTCTTC. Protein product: CASSQGALPVGGEQFF.

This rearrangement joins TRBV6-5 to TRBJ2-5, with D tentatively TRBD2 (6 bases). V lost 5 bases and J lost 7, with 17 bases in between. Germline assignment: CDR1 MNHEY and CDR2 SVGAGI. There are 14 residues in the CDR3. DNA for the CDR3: TGTGCCAGCAGTCCCGAGCCCCTGGGGGGGACCCAGTACTTC. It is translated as CASSPEPLGGTQYF.

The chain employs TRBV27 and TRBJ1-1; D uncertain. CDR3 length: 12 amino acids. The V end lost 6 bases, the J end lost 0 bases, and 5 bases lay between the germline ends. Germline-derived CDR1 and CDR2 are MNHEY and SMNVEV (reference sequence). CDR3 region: CASSTVNTEAFF. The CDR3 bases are TGTGCCAGCAGCACAGTGAACACTGAAGCTTTCTTT.